These T cell receptor beta chains were read from a single sample in a study of Graves' ophthalmopathy and Graves' hyperthyroidism. TCRdb re-called the multiplex PCR reads with MiXCR, one entry per CDR3 protein. This table has hundreds of thousands of distinct CDR3 sequences, roughly an eighth appearing once. Sequenced material: blood. The receptor set was obtained from a woman in her 30s with Graves' ophthalmopathy. The CDR3 runs from the conserved cysteine through the conserved F or W. Each record gives: CDR3 DNA, CDR3 protein, D gene, clone size, J gene, V gene, CDR3 length. A D gene is named only where the DNA matches it firmly. Clone size is stated in some rows and not others, as once, few, many or a class when expanded.

cdr3_nt: TGTGCCAGCAGGCAAGGTCTGGACTATGGCTACACCTTC; cdr3_aa: CASRQGLDYGYTF; d_call: .; clone_size: many; j_call: TRBJ1-2; v_call: TRBV6-2/TRBV6-3; cdr3_length: 13
cdr3_nt: TGTGCCAGCAGTTACAGGGGATCACCGTACGAGCAGTACTTC; cdr3_aa: CASSYRGSPYEQYF; d_call: TRBD1; clone_size: .; j_call: TRBJ2-7; v_call: TRBV27; cdr3_length: 14
cdr3_nt: TGTGCCAGCAGCTACGCCCCTTATCGCGGAGGATCTTACGAGCAGTACTTC; cdr3_aa: CASSYAPYRGGSYEQYF; d_call: .; clone_size: many; j_call: TRBJ2-7; v_call: TRBV27; cdr3_length: 17
cdr3_nt: TGTGCCAGCAGTTACTCGGGGTCACGGGGGCTCCTACCTTATAGCAATCAGCCCCAGCATTTT; cdr3_aa: CASSYSGSRGLLPYSNQPQHF; d_call: .; clone_size: many; j_call: TRBJ1-5; v_call: TRBV6-5; cdr3_length: 21
cdr3_nt: TGTGCCAGCTCAAACCTACAGGGAGGAGAGACCCAGTACTTC; cdr3_aa: CASSNLQGGETQYF; d_call: .; clone_size: many; j_call: TRBJ2-5; v_call: TRBV18; cdr3_length: 14
cdr3_nt: TGTGCCAGCAGTCCAACCACGGGGTTGAGGGGTGAAGCTTTCTTT; cdr3_aa: CASSPTTGLRGEAFF; d_call: .; clone_size: many; j_call: TRBJ1-1; v_call: TRBV28; cdr3_length: 15
cdr3_nt: TGTGCCAGCAGTTCTCGGGTGGGTCGCTATGGCTACACCTTC; cdr3_aa: CASSSRVGRYGYTF; d_call: .; clone_size: many; j_call: TRBJ1-2; v_call: TRBV27; cdr3_length: 14
cdr3_nt: TGTGCCAGCAGTGACTCAACAGGGGGTCCCTCTGGGGCCAACGTCCTGACTTTC; cdr3_aa: CASSDSTGGPSGANVLTF; d_call: TRBD1; clone_size: .; j_call: TRBJ2-6; v_call: TRBV6-4; cdr3_length: 18
cdr3_nt: TGTGCCAGCAGTTACCCCGGCTCCCCGGGTGGCTACACCTTC; cdr3_aa: CASSYPGSPGGYTF; d_call: .; clone_size: many; j_call: TRBJ1-2; v_call: TRBV12-3/TRBV12-4; cdr3_length: 14
cdr3_nt: TGTGCCAGCCGCTCGGAGATCTATAATTCACCCCTCCACTTT; cdr3_aa: CASRSEIYNSPLHF; d_call: .; clone_size: many; j_call: TRBJ1-6; v_call: TRBV27; cdr3_length: 14
cdr3_nt: TGTGCCAGCAGCTCTCAGGGGCGGGCCACCGGGGAGCTGTTTTTT; cdr3_aa: CASSSQGRATGELFF; d_call: .; clone_size: few; j_call: TRBJ2-2; v_call: TRBV11-3; cdr3_length: 15
cdr3_nt: TGTGCCAGCAGTCCGGGACAGGGGGTGAACGAGCAGTACTTC; cdr3_aa: CASSPGQGVNEQYF; d_call: TRBD1; clone_size: many; j_call: TRBJ2-7; v_call: TRBV28; cdr3_length: 14
cdr3_nt: TGTGCCAGCAGTGAAGCGGAACTACGCGAGCAGTACTTC; cdr3_aa: CASSEAELREQYF; d_call: .; clone_size: many; j_call: TRBJ2-7; v_call: TRBV6-1; cdr3_length: 13
cdr3_nt: TGTGCCAGCAGTTTAGACCTTTACGAGCAGTACTTC; cdr3_aa: CASSLDLYEQYF; d_call: .; clone_size: many; j_call: TRBJ2-7; v_call: TRBV12-3/TRBV12-4; cdr3_length: 12
cdr3_nt: TGTGCCAGCTCACCGGACAGGGGCTTGAACACTGAAGCTTTCTTT; cdr3_aa: CASSPDRGLNTEAFF; d_call: TRBD1; clone_size: few; j_call: TRBJ1-1; v_call: TRBV18; cdr3_length: 15
cdr3_nt: TGTGCCAGCAGTCCGGGACGGGGTTTCGGCGAGCAGTACTTC; cdr3_aa: CASSPGRGFGEQYF; d_call: .; clone_size: many; j_call: TRBJ2-7; v_call: TRBV11-2; cdr3_length: 14
cdr3_nt: TGTGCCAGCAGCCGGACTAGCGGGGGATCGAACACCGGGGAGCTGTTTTTT; cdr3_aa: CASSRTSGGSNTGELFF; d_call: TRBD2; clone_size: many; j_call: TRBJ2-2; v_call: TRBV11-1; cdr3_length: 17
cdr3_nt: TGCGCCAGCAGCCAGAGACAGGGTCTGACCACCGGGGAGCTGTTTTTT; cdr3_aa: CASSQRQGLTTGELFF; d_call: TRBD1; clone_size: many; j_call: TRBJ2-2; v_call: TRBV4-1; cdr3_length: 16
cdr3_nt: TGTGCCAGTAGTCCACAGGGGGCGGTGAACACCGGGGAGCTGTTTTTT; cdr3_aa: CASSPQGAVNTGELFF; d_call: TRBD1; clone_size: .; j_call: TRBJ2-2; v_call: TRBV19; cdr3_length: 16
cdr3_nt: TGTGCCACCAGAAAACAGGGGGCTATGTGGGAGACCCAGTACTTC; cdr3_aa: CATRKQGAMWETQYF; d_call: TRBD1; clone_size: .; j_call: TRBJ2-5; v_call: TRBV5-6; cdr3_length: 15
cdr3_nt: TGTGCCAGCAGTCCGTCCGGGGCGGAGAGCTATGGCTACACCTTC; cdr3_aa: CASSPSGAESYGYTF; d_call: .; clone_size: many; j_call: TRBJ1-2; v_call: TRBV12-3/TRBV12-4; cdr3_length: 15
cdr3_nt: TGTGCCAGCACCCCGACAGGGCGGAGGACTGAAGCTTTCTTT; cdr3_aa: CASTPTGRRTEAFF; d_call: TRBD1; clone_size: many; j_call: TRBJ1-1; v_call: TRBV12-3/TRBV12-4; cdr3_length: 14
cdr3_nt: TGTGCCAGCAGTGAAGAAGTGAAACAGGGTTTCGATGGCTACACCTTC; cdr3_aa: CASSEEVKQGFDGYTF; d_call: .; clone_size: many; j_call: TRBJ1-2; v_call: TRBV25-1; cdr3_length: 16
cdr3_nt: TGTGCCAGCAGTCCGCGGACAGGGGTAAACACCTACGAGCAGTACTTC; cdr3_aa: CASSPRTGVNTYEQYF; d_call: TRBD1; clone_size: many; j_call: TRBJ2-7; v_call: TRBV27; cdr3_length: 16
cdr3_nt: TGCGCCAGCAGCTTGGGGACAGGAGGACCGCAAGAGACCCAGTACTTC; cdr3_aa: CASSLGTGGPQETQYF; d_call: TRBD1; clone_size: few; j_call: TRBJ2-5; v_call: TRBV5-1; cdr3_length: 16
cdr3_nt: TGTGCCAGCAGCCCTCCTCGACTAGCAGCGAACACCGGGGAGCTGTTTTTT; cdr3_aa: CASSPPRLAANTGELFF; d_call: TRBD2; clone_size: many; j_call: TRBJ2-2; v_call: TRBV28; cdr3_length: 17
cdr3_nt: TGTGCCAGCAGCCCAGGGGGGACAGGGGTGAACGAGCAGTACTTC; cdr3_aa: CASSPGGTGVNEQYF; d_call: TRBD1; clone_size: few; j_call: TRBJ2-7; v_call: TRBV9; cdr3_length: 15
cdr3_nt: TGTGCCAGCAGAGGCGGAGCGAGGGAGCAGTTCTTC; cdr3_aa: CASRGGAREQFF; d_call: .; clone_size: few; j_call: TRBJ2-1; v_call: TRBV12-3/TRBV12-4; cdr3_length: 12
cdr3_nt: TGTGCCAGCAGTCTCTCGGGGGGTATAGGTTGCGAGCAGTACTTC; cdr3_aa: CASSLSGGIGCEQYF; d_call: TRBD2; clone_size: few; j_call: TRBJ2-7; v_call: TRBV28; cdr3_length: 15
cdr3_nt: TGCAGTGCGGGGACATCATCTCTCTCACCCCTCCACTTT; cdr3_aa: CSAGTSSLSPLHF; d_call: .; clone_size: many; j_call: TRBJ1-6; v_call: TRBV20-1; cdr3_length: 13
cdr3_nt: TGTGCCAGCAGCGTAGAGGCTAGCGGTCCCTACGAGCAGTACTTC; cdr3_aa: CASSVEASGPYEQYF; d_call: TRBD2; clone_size: many; j_call: TRBJ2-7; v_call: TRBV9; cdr3_length: 15
cdr3_nt: TGCGCCAGCAGCTTGGACGGGGGTTCCACTGAAGCTTTCTTT; cdr3_aa: CASSLDGGSTEAFF; d_call: .; clone_size: many; j_call: TRBJ1-1; v_call: TRBV5-1; cdr3_length: 14
cdr3_nt: TGTGCCAGCACCGAGGGACGGTTGGATGGCTACACCTTC; cdr3_aa: CASTEGRLDGYTF; d_call: .; clone_size: many; j_call: TRBJ1-2; v_call: TRBV12-3/TRBV12-4; cdr3_length: 13
cdr3_nt: TGCAGTGCAACCGGGACAGGGGGCACCGGGGAGCTGTTTTTT; cdr3_aa: CSATGTGGTGELFF; d_call: TRBD1; clone_size: many; j_call: TRBJ2-2; v_call: TRBV20-1; cdr3_length: 14
cdr3_nt: TGTGCCAGCTCACCACAGGGGGTAGAGACTGAAGCTTTCTTT; cdr3_aa: CASSPQGVETEAFF; d_call: .; clone_size: few; j_call: TRBJ1-1; v_call: TRBV18; cdr3_length: 14
cdr3_nt: TGTGCCAGCAGTGCCACGAACAGGGGCTATGGCTACACCTTC; cdr3_aa: CASSATNRGYGYTF; d_call: TRBD1; clone_size: .; j_call: TRBJ1-2; v_call: TRBV6-1; cdr3_length: 14
cdr3_nt: TGTGCCAGCAGCTACACTATAGGTGGAAACACCATATATTTT; cdr3_aa: CASSYTIGGNTIYF; d_call: .; clone_size: few; j_call: TRBJ1-3; v_call: TRBV11-2; cdr3_length: 14
cdr3_nt: TGCGCCAGCAGCTTGGAGCAGGGAGCTTTGGAGACCCAGTACTTC; cdr3_aa: CASSLEQGALETQYF; d_call: .; clone_size: .; j_call: TRBJ2-5; v_call: TRBV5-1; cdr3_length: 15
cdr3_nt: TGTGCCAGCAGCGTGCGGCCCTCTGGGGCCAACGTCCTGACTTTC; cdr3_aa: CASSVRPSGANVLTF; d_call: .; clone_size: many; j_call: TRBJ2-6; v_call: TRBV9; cdr3_length: 15
cdr3_nt: TGTGCTAGTGGTTACACGACAGTTCGGGGGCAAGAGACCCAGTACTTC; cdr3_aa: CASGYTTVRGQETQYF; d_call: .; clone_size: few; j_call: TRBJ2-5; v_call: TRBV12-5; cdr3_length: 16
cdr3_nt: TGTGCCAGCAGCGGGACTAGCGGGAGTACCGGGGAGCTGTTTTTT; cdr3_aa: CASSGTSGSTGELFF; d_call: TRBD2; clone_size: .; j_call: TRBJ2-2; v_call: TRBV6-2/TRBV6-3; cdr3_length: 15
cdr3_nt: TGCGCCAGCAGCCGTTTTAAAAGGGACAGCAATGGCTACACCTTC; cdr3_aa: CASSRFKRDSNGYTF; d_call: TRBD1; clone_size: .; j_call: TRBJ1-2; v_call: TRBV4-1; cdr3_length: 15
cdr3_nt: TGTGCCAGCAGTCCCCCGCGCGGGATTCCCTACGAGCAGTACTTC; cdr3_aa: CASSPPRGIPYEQYF; d_call: .; clone_size: .; j_call: TRBJ2-7; v_call: TRBV28; cdr3_length: 15
cdr3_nt: TGTGCCAGCAGTGTGAGGGAGACAGCGGGATTGGGCGGGGAGCTGTTTTTT; cdr3_aa: CASSVRETAGLGGELFF; d_call: TRBD2; clone_size: many; j_call: TRBJ2-2; v_call: TRBV6-1; cdr3_length: 17
cdr3_nt: TGTGCCAGCAGCTTTGTACAGAACAATCAGCCCCAGCATTTT; cdr3_aa: CASSFVQNNQPQHF; d_call: .; clone_size: many; j_call: TRBJ1-5; v_call: TRBV4-2; cdr3_length: 14
cdr3_nt: TGTGCCGTCCTCAGGGGGGGCGCATGGGGCTACACCTTC; cdr3_aa: CAVLRGGAWGYTF; d_call: TRBD1; clone_size: .; j_call: TRBJ1-2; v_call: TRBV6-1; cdr3_length: 13
cdr3_nt: TGTGCCTGGAGTACGTTAGCGGGCAACATTCAGTACTTC; cdr3_aa: CAWSTLAGNIQYF; d_call: TRBD2; clone_size: many; j_call: TRBJ2-4; v_call: TRBV30; cdr3_length: 13
cdr3_nt: TGCGCCAGCAGCCATCATCGACAGGGAGGAGAGACCCAGTACTTC; cdr3_aa: CASSHHRQGGETQYF; d_call: .; clone_size: .; j_call: TRBJ2-5; v_call: TRBV4-1; cdr3_length: 15
cdr3_nt: TGTGCCAGCGGGACGACTGACTGGTGGAACACTGAAGCTTTCTTT; cdr3_aa: CASGTTDWWNTEAFF; d_call: .; clone_size: many; j_call: TRBJ1-1; v_call: TRBV28; cdr3_length: 15
cdr3_nt: TGTGCCAGCAGCGATGGACCAAGTGGTGGGGGACACCAAGAGACCCAGTACTTC; cdr3_aa: CASSDGPSGGGHQETQYF; d_call: .; clone_size: many; j_call: TRBJ2-5; v_call: TRBV11-2; cdr3_length: 18
cdr3_nt: TGTGCCAGTAGCCAAAACCCCACTAGTGGGAGCTACGAGCAGTACTTC; cdr3_aa: CASSQNPTSGSYEQYF; d_call: .; clone_size: many; j_call: TRBJ2-7; v_call: TRBV19; cdr3_length: 16
cdr3_nt: TGTGCCAGCAGCTTAGAGTTGGCAGCTTTCTATGGCTACACCTTC; cdr3_aa: CASSLELAAFYGYTF; d_call: .; clone_size: .; j_call: TRBJ1-2; v_call: TRBV7-9; cdr3_length: 15
cdr3_nt: TGTGCTAGTGGTTTGTCAGGCGTGGACATAGAGCAGTTCTTC; cdr3_aa: CASGLSGVDIEQFF; d_call: .; clone_size: .; j_call: TRBJ2-1; v_call: TRBV12-5; cdr3_length: 14
cdr3_nt: TGCGCCAGCAGCTCCCAGCGGGAGTATGGCACAGATACGCAGTATTTT; cdr3_aa: CASSSQREYGTDTQYF; d_call: TRBD2; clone_size: few; j_call: TRBJ2-3; v_call: TRBV5-1; cdr3_length: 16
cdr3_nt: TGCAGTGCTGGAGGGACAGGGGAAGAGACCCAGTACTTC; cdr3_aa: CSAGGTGEETQYF; d_call: TRBD1; clone_size: many; j_call: TRBJ2-5; v_call: TRBV20-1; cdr3_length: 13
cdr3_nt: TGTGCCAGCAGTTACTTTAGGACGGATGGCTACACCTTC; cdr3_aa: CASSYFRTDGYTF; d_call: .; clone_size: many; j_call: TRBJ1-2; v_call: TRBV6-5; cdr3_length: 13
cdr3_nt: TGTGCCAGCAGTTACTCGCCAACCACCTACGAGCAGTACTTC; cdr3_aa: CASSYSPTTYEQYF; d_call: .; clone_size: many; j_call: TRBJ2-7; v_call: TRBV6-5; cdr3_length: 14
cdr3_nt: TGTGCCACCAGCAGAGATCGGGGGTCCCACGAGCAGTACTTC; cdr3_aa: CATSRDRGSHEQYF; d_call: .; clone_size: many; j_call: TRBJ2-7; v_call: TRBV15; cdr3_length: 14
cdr3_nt: TGCAGTGCCACAGATAGGACAGGTGCCTCCAAAGAGACCCAGTACTTC; cdr3_aa: CSATDRTGASKETQYF; d_call: TRBD1; clone_size: .; j_call: TRBJ2-5; v_call: TRBV20-1; cdr3_length: 16